These 8 T cell receptor beta chains were sequenced from one sample in a study of T cell repertoires in cytomegalovirus infection. TCRdb reprocessed the reads via MiXCR and lists one record per CDR3 protein. The sample carries about 20,000 distinct CDR3 sequences, around 43% recorded once. Which antigens these TCRs recognize remains unknown. This specimen was CD8+ T cells from cultured PBMCs, taken from culture after CMV antigen stimulation. The origin of the receptors is a human donor in good health (CMV status not recorded). Some clones in this sample may be carry-over from other donors' samples.

The rearrangement uses TRBV4-3 and TRBJ1-2; no reliable D call. Germline V gives CDR1 LGHNA, CDR2 YSLEER. This CDR3 is 15 amino acids long. With 0 bases removed from V and 7 bases from J, the gap between germline ends came to 15 bases. The CDR3 sequence: CASSQDLESLGGYTF. DNA for the CDR3: TGCGCCAGCAGCCAAGATTTAGAGTCTTTGGGTGGCTACACCTTC.

The gene calls are TRBV7-9 and TRBJ2-1, with D maybe TRBD1 (5 bases). The CDR3 length is 13 residues. Germline assignment: CDR1 SEHNR and CDR2 FQNEAQ (reference sequence). Trimming shortened V by 4 bases and J by 6 bases, and 10 bases separated the two germline ends. The CDR3 DNA reads TGTGCCAGCAGCTCCAGGGTGGGCAATGAGCAGTTCTTC. It is translated as CASSSRVGNEQFF. The full variable domain, with the rest looked up from reference TRBV7-9 and TRBJ2-1, is DTGVSQNPRHKITKRGQNVTFRCDPISEHNRLYWYRQTLGQGPEFLTYFQNEAQLEKSRLLSDRFSAERPKGSFSTLEIQRTEQGDSAMYLCASSSRVGNEQFFGPGTRLTVL.

The chain is built from TRBV6-5 and TRBJ1-2; D remains ambiguous. Trimming pared 8 bases from V and 2 bases from J, leaving 12 bases between. The CDR3 contains 13 residues. CDR1 MNHEY and CDR2 SVGAGI come from the germline V gene. The CDR3, as DNA: TGTGCCAGCTCGGGCAACGAGAACTATGGCTACACCTTC. It yields the protein CASSGNENYGYTF.

This clonotype turned up a few times. The genes are TRBV7-2 and TRBJ1-5; D is possibly TRBD1 (5 bases). Trimming cost V 2 bases and J 6 bases, with 14 bases left between them. This CDR3 region has 15 residues. CDR1 is SGHTA and CDR2 is FQGNSA in the germline V gene. The CDR3 sequence: CASSLSDSLSQPQHF. CDR3 sequence (DNA): TGTGCCAGCAGCTTATCAGACAGCCTAAGTCAGCCCCAGCATTTT. The entire variable domain, with the rest obtained from reference TRBV7-2 and TRBJ1-5, is as follows: GAGVSQSPSNKVTEKGKDVELRCDPISGHTALYWYRQSLGQGLEFLIYFQGNSAPDKSGLPSDRFSAERTGGSVSTLTIQRTQQEDSAVYLCASSLSDSLSQPQHFGDGTRLSIL.

This clonotype has only a few counts. The chain carries TRBV20-1 and TRBJ1-5; D is perhaps TRBD1 (6 bases). The CDR3 loop spans 14 amino acids. CDR1 is DFQATT, CDR2 SNEGSKA, per germline (reference sequence). V shed 6 bases and J shed 0 bases, with 12 bases lying between them. The CDR3 nucleotides read TGCAGTGCCAGGACAGCTAATAGCAATCAGCCCCAGCATTTT. Its translation is CSARTANSNQPQHF.

This clonotype turned up a few times. The chain recombines TRBV5-1 with TRBJ2-2; 9 nucleotides line up with TRBD1. CDR1 is SGHRS, CDR2 YFSETQ, per germline. The V and J ends lost 4 bases and 6 bases, in that order; junction bases with no gene match: 4. This CDR3 comprises 14 residues. The CDR3 sequence is CASSTGQGAGELFF. The CDR3 DNA reads TGCGCCAGCAGCACGGGACAGGGTGCCGGGGAGCTGTTTTTT.

The V and J genes are TRBV24-1 and TRBJ2-1; no definite D call. The CDR3 is made up of 13 amino acids. V lost 5 bases and J lost 7, with 11 bases in between. The germline gives CDR1 KGHDR, CDR2 SFDVKD. CDR3 coding DNA: TGTGCCACCAGTGGTGGCGATGTAAATGAGCAGTTCTTC. This encodes CATSGGDVNEQFF.

The chain couples TRBV25-1 to TRBJ1-2; D is undetermined. In germline, CDR1 is MGHDK, CDR2 SYGVNS. The CDR3 contains 12 residues. Trimming pared 7 bases from V and 6 bases from J, leaving 12 bases between. CDR3 DNA: TGTGCCAGCACCTGGGGTGCAGATGGCTACACCTTC. Translated: CASTWGADGYTF.